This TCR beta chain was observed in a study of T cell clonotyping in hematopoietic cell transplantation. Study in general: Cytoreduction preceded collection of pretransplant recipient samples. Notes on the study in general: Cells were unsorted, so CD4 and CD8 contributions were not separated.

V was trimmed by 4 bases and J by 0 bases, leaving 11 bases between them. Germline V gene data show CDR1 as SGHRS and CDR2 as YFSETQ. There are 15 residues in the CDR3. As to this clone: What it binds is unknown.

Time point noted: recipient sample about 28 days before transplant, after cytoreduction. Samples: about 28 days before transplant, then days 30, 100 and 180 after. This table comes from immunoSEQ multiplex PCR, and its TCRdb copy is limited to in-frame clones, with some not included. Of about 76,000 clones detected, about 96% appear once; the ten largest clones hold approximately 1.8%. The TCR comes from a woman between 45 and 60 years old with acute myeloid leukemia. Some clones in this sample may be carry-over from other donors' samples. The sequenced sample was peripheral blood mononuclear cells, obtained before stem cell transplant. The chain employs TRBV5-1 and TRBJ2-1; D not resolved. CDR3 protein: CASSDPGGSYNEQFF. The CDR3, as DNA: TGCGCCAGCAGCGATCCAGGCGGCTCCTACAATGAGCAGTTCTTC.